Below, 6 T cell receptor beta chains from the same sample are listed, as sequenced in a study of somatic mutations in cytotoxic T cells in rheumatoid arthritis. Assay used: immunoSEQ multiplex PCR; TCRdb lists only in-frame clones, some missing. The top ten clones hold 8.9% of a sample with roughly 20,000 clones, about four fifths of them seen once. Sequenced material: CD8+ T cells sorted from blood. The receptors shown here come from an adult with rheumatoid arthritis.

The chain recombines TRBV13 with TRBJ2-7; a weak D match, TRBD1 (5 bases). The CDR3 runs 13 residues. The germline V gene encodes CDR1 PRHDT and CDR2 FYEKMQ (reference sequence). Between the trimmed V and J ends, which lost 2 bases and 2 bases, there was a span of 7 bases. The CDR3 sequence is CASSLRGTYEQYF. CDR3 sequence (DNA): TGTGCCAGCAGCTTAAGGGGTACCTACGAGCAGTACTTC.

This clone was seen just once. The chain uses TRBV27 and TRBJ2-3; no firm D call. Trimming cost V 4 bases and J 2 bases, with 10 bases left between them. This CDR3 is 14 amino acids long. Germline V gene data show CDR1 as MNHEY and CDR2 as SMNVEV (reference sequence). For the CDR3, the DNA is TGTGCCAGCAGTTCCCCCCTCACCACAGATACGCAGTATTTT. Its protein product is CASSSPLTTDTQYF.

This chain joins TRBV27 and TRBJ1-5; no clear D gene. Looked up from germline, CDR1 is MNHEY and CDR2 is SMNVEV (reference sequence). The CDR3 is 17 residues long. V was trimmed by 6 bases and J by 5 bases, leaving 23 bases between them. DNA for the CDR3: TGTGCCAGCAGCCCAGCGGGATTGGGGTTCCGGGATCAGCCCCAGCATTTT. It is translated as CASSPAGLGFRDQPQHF.

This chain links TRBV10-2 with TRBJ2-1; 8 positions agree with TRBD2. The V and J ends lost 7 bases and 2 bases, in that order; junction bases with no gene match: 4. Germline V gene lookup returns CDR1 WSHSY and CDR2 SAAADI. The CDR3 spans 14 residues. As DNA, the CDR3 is TGCGCCAGCACTATTAGCGGGACCTACAATGAGCAGTTCTTC. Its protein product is CASTISGTYNEQFF.

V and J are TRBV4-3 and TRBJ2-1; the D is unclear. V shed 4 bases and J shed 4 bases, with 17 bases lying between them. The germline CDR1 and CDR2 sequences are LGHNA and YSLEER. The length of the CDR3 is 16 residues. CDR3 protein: CASSLTSKLVYNEQFF. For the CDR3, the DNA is TGCGCCAGCAGCCTGACGTCGAAGCTCGTGTACAATGAGCAGTTCTTC.

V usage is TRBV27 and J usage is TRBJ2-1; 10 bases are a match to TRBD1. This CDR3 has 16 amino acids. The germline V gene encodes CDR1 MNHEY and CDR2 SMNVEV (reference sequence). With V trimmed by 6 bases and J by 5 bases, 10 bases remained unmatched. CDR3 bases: TGTGCCAGCAGCCTTATCGGACAGGGGGAGAACAATGAGCAGTTCTTC. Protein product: CASSLIGQGENNEQFF.